This TCR beta chain was observed in a study of blood T cell repertoires in COVID-19. The CDR3 runs to 14 residues. Germline V gene lookup returns CDR1 SNHLY and CDR2 FYNNEI. The ends lost 5 bases at V and 2 bases at J; junction bases unmatched: 2. Sequencing was performed with immunoSEQ multiplex PCR; in TCRdb, only in-frame clones are kept and a portion is missing. This sample has some 15,000 clones; about 83% occur once, and the top ten carry about 22%. The chain uses TRBV2 and TRBJ2-7; 11 positions agree with TRBD1. Sequencing was performed on peripheral blood. This TCR was recovered from a woman in her sixties with acute or convalescent COVID-19. The CDR3 DNA follows: TGTGCCAGCAGTCGGACAGGGGGCACCTACGAGCAGTACTTC. Residues: CASSRTGGTYEQYF.